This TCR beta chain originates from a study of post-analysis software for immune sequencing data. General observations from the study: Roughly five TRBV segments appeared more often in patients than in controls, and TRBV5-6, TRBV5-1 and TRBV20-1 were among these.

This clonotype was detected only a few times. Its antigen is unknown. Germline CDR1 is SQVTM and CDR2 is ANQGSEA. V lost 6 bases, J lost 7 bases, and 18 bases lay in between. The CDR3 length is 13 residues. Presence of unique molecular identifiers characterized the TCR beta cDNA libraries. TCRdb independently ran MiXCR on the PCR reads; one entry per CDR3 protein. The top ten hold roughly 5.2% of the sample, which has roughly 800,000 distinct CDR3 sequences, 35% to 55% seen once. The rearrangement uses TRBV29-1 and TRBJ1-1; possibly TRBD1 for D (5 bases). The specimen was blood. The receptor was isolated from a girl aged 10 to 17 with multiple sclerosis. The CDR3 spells CSVQGRDGLEAFF. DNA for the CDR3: TGCAGCGTCCAGGGAAGGGACGGTCTTGAAGCTTTCTTT. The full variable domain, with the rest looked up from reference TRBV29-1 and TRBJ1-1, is SAVISQKPSRDICQRGTSLTIQCQVDSQVTMMFWYRQQPGQSLTLIATANQGSEATYESGFVIDKFPISRPNLTFSTLTVSNMSPEDSSIYLCSVQGRDGLEAFFGQGTRLTVV.